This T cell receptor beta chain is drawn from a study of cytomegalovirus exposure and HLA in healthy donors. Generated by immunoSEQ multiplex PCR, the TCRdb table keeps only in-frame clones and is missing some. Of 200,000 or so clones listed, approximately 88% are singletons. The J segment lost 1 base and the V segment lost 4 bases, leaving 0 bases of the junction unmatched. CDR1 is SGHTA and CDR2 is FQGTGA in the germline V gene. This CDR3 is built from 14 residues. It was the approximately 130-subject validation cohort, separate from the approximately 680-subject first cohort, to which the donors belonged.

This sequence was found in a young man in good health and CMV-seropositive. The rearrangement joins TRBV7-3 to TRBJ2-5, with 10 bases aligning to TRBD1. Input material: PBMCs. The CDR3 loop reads CASSWTGGQETQYF. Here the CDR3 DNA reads TGTGCCAGCAGCTGGACAGGGGGCCAAGAGACCCAGTACTTC.